The TCR beta chain under discussion was sequenced for a study of Graves' ophthalmopathy and Graves' hyperthyroidism. CDR3 regions of TCR beta were amplified from RNA transcripts. RT-PCR with HTBI primers came first, then second-round multiplex PCR. MiXCR was run by TCRdb on the multiplex PCR reads, yielding one entry per CDR3 protein. This table has some 240,000 distinct CDR3 sequences, around 45% appearing once. This clonotype was seen ten or more times. Each donor who had ophthalmopathy showed moderate-to-severe activity, a CAS of ≥3, a NOSPECS of ≥4, and a duration under 3 months. The diagnosis combined clinical symptoms, thyroxine, TRAb, thyroid ultrasound and orbital computed tomography scans. The TCR originated in an adult man with Graves' ophthalmopathy. Material for sequencing was peripheral blood.

The CDR3 here is CSVEDIGRAETQYF. CDR3 coding DNA: TGCAGCGTTGAAGATATCGGCAGGGCGGAGACCCAGTACTTC. This sequence joins TRBV29-1 and TRBJ2-5, with a possible D match to TRBD1 (5 bases). V lost 0 bases and J lost 5, with 13 bases in between. The CDR3 runs to 14 residues. Germline V gene data show CDR1 as SQVTM and CDR2 as ANQGSEA.